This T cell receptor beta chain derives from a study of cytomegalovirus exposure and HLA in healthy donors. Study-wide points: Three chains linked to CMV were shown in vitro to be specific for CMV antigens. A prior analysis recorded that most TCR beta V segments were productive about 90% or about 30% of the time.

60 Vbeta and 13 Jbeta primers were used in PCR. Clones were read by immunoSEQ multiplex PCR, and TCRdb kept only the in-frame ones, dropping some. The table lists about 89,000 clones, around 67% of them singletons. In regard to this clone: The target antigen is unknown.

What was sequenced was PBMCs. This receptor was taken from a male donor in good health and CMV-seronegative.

The CDR3 DNA is TGTGCCAGCAGTTTCAGGGTTGGTAGCTCCTACGAGCAGTACTTC. It codes for CASSFRVGSSYEQYF. This chain links TRBV6-5 with TRBJ2-5; maybe TRBD1 (5 bases). The J call is doubtful: the DNA matches TRBJ2-7 better. This CDR3 comprises 15 residues. Germline CDR1 reads MNHEY; CDR2 reads SVGAGI.